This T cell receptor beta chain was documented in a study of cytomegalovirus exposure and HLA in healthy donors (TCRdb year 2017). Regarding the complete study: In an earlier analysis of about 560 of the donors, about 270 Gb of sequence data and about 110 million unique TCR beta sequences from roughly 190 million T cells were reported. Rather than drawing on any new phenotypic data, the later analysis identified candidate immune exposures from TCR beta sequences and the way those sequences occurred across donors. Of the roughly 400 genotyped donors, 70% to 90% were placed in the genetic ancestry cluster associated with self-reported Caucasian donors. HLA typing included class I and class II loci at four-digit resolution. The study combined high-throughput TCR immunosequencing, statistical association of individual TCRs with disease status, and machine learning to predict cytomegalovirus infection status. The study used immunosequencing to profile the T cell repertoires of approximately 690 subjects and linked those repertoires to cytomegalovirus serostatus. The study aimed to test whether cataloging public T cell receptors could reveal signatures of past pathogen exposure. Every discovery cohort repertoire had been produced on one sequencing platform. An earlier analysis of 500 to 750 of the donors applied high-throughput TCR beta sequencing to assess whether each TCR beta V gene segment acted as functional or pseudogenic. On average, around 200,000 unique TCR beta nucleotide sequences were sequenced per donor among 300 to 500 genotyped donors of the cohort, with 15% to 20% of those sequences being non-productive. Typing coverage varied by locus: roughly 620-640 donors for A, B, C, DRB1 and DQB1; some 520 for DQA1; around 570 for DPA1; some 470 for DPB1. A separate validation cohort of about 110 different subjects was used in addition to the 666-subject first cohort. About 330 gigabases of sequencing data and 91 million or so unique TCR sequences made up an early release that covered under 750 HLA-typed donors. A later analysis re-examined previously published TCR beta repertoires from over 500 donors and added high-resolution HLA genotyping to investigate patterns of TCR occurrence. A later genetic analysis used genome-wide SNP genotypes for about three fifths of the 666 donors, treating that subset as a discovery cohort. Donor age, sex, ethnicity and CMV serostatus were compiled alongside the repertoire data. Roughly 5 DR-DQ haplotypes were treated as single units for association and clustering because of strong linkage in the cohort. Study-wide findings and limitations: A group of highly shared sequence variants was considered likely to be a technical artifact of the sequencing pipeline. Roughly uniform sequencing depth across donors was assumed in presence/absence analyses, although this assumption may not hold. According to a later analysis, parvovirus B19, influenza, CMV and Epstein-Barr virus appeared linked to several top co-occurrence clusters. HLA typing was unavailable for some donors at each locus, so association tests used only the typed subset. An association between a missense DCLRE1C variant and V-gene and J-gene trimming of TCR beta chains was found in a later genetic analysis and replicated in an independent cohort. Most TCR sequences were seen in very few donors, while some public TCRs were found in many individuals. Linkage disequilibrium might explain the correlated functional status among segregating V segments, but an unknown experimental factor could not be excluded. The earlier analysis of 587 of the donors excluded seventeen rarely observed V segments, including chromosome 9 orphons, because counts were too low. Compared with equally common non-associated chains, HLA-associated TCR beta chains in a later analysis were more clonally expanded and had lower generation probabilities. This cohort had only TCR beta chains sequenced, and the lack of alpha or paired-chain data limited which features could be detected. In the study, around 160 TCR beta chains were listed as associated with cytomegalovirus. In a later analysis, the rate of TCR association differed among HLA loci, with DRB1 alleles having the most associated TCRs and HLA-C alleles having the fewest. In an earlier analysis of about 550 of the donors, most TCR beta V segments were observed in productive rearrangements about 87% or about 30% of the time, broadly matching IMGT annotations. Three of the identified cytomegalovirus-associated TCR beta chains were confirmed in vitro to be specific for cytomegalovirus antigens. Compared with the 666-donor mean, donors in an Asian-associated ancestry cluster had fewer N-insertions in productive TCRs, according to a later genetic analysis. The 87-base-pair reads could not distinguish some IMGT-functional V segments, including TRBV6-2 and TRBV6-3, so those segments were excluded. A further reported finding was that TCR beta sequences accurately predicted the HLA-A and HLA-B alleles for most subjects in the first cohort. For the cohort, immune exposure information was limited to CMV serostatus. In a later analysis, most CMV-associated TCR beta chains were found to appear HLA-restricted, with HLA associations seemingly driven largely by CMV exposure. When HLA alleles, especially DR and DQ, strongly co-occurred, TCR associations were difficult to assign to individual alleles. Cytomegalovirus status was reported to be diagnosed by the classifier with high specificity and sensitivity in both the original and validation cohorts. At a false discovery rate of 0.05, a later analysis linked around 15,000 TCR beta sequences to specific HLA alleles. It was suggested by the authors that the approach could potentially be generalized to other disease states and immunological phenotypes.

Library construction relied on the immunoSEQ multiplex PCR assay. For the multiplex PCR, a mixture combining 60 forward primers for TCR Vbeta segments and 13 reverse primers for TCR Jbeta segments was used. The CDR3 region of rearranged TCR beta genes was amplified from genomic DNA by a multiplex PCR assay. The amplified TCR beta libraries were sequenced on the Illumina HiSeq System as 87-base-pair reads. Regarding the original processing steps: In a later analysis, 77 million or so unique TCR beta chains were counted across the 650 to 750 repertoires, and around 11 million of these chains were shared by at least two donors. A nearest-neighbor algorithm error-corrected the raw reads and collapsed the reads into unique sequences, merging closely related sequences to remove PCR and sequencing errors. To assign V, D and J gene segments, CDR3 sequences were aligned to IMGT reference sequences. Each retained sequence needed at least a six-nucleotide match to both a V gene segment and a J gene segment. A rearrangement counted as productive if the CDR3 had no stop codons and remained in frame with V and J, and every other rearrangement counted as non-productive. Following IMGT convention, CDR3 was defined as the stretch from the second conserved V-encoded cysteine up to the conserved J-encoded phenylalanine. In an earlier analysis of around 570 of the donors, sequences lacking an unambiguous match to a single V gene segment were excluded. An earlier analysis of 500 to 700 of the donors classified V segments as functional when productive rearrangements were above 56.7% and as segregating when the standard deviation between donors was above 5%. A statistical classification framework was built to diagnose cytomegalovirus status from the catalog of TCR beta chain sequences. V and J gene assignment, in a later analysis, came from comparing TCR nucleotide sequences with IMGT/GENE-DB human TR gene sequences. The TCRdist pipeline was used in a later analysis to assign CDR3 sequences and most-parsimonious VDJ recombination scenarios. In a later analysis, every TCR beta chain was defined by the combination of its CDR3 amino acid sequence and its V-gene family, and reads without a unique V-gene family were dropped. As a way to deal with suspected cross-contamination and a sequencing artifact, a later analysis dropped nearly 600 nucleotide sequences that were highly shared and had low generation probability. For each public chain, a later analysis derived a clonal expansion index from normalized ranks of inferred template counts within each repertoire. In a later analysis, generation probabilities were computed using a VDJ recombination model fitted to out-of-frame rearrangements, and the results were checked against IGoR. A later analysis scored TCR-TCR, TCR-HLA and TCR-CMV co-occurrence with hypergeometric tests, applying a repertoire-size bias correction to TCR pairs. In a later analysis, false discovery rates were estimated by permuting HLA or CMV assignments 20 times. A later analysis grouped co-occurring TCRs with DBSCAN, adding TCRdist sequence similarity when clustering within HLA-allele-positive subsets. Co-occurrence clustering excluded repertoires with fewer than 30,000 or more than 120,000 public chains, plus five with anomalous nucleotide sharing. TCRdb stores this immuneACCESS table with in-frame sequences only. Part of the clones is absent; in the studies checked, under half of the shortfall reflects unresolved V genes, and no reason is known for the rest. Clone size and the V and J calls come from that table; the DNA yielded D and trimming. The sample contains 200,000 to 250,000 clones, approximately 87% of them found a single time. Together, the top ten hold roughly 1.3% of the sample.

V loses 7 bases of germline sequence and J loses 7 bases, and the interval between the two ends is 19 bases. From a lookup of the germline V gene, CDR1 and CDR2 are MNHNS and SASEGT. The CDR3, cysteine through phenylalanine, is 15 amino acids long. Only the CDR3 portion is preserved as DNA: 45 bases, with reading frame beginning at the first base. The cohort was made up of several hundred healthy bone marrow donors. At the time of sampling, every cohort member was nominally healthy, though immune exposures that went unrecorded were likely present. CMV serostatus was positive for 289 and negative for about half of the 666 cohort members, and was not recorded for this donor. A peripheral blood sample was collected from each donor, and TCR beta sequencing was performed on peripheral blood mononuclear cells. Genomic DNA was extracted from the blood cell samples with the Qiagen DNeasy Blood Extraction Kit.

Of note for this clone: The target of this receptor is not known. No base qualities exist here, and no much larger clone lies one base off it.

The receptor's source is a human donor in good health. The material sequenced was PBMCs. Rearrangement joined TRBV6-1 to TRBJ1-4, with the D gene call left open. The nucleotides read TGTGCCAGCACCCTCGCTGGTGAGCGGGGTGAAAAACTGTTTTTT. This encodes CASTLAGERGEKLFF.